This record concerns one T cell receptor (beta chain) sequence. From germline, CDR1 is MNHNY and CDR2 SVGAGI (reference sequence). Trimming removed 0 bases at V and 0 bases at J, with 9 bases between. The CDR3 covers 16 residues. In the study's own analysis: Amplification of reference gene primers was used by the study to estimate nucleated cell counts. Method: immunoSEQ multiplex PCR; TCRdb's copy keeps in-frame clones and lacks some. Clone size and the V and J calls come from that table; the DNA yielded D and trimming. The sample has more than 110,000 clones, 78% seen once; the top ten hold less than 7.5%. The data are from a study of blood T cell repertoires in COVID-19. Study information: The samples span acute and convalescent COVID-19 from the United States, Italy and Spain.

Participant age was roughly 18 to 95 years, and participants resided in about two dozen US areas. This sequence was found in a woman aged 45-65 years who had recovered from COVID-19. Sequenced sample: PBMCs or T cells enriched from blood (not recorded which). The chain links TRBV6-6 to TRBJ1-3; D possibly corresponds to TRBD1 (6 bases). DNA for the CDR3: TGTGCCAGCAGTTACTCAACAGGGAGCTCTGGAAACACCATATATTTT. Translation gives CASSYSTGSSGNTIYF.